This T cell receptor (beta chain) was profiled in a study of patients and donors after allogeneic stem cell transplantation. The V gene's germline CDR1 is DFQATT and CDR2 SNEGSKA (reference sequence). CDR3 size: 12 residues. The V and J ends lost 4 bases and 4 bases respectively, with 7 bases between them. Via MiXCR, TCRdb re-called the RT-PCR reads, giving one row per CDR3 protein. This table has some 150,000 distinct CDR3 sequences, about two fifths appearing once. Specimen: blood, either unsorted or a sorted T cell fraction (not recorded which). This chain uses TRBV20-1 with TRBJ1-4; D uncertain. The sequence was collected from a human donor who was either an allogeneic HSCT recipient or a stem cell or donor lymphocyte infusion donor (not recorded which). It is not recorded whose cells these are; they may come from a transplant donor. The DNA for the CDR3 is TGCAGTGCTACCCTGAATAATGAAAAACTGTTTTTT. Its translation is CSATLNNEKLFF.